This is a list of T cell receptor beta chains from one sample in a study of early T cells in non-severe SARS-CoV-2 infection. MiXCR, run by TCRdb on the 5' RACE reads, gives a single entry per CDR3 protein. The sample lists around 60,000 distinct CDR3 sequences, roughly 18% occurring once. Sequenced here: whole blood, sampled at baseline. The receptor source for this set is an adult who was a healthcare worker with PCR-confirmed SARS-CoV-2 infection or an uninfected control (not recorded which). Each CDR3 is given with its conserved first and last residue. D genes are given only for firm matches. The size field is filled for only some rows; it gives once, few, many or a size class.

TRBJ2-3 | 15 | NA | NA | TRBV5-1 | CASSGGTGSTDTQYF | TGCGCCAGCAGTGGAGGGACCGGGAGCACAGATACGCAGTATTTT
TRBJ2-1 | 16 | TRBD2 | few | TRBV7-2 | CASSYTGTSSYNEQFF | TGTGCCAGCAGCTACACCGGGACTAGCTCATACAATGAGCAGTTCTTC
TRBJ2-1 | 15 | TRBD1 | many | TRBV9 | CASSVGTGEVNEQFF | TGTGCCAGCAGCGTAGGGACAGGGGAGGTTAATGAGCAGTTCTTC
TRBJ2-1 | 14 | NA | NA | TRBV6-1 | CASVGTRSYNEQFF | TGTGCCAGCGTCGGGACACGCTCCTACAATGAGCAGTTCTTC
TRBJ1-2 | 13 | NA | many | TRBV2 | CASGGRSNYGYTF | TGTGCCAGCGGTGGCCGATCTAACTATGGCTACACCTTC
TRBJ2-1 | 10 | NA | NA | TRBV30 | CAWSASEQFF | TGTGCCTGGAGTGCGAGTGAGCAGTTCTTC
TRBJ2-3 | 14 | NA | NA | TRBV4-2 | CASSQDRRTDTQYF | TGTGCCAGCAGCCAAGATAGGAGGACAGATACGCAGTATTTT
TRBJ2-1 | 13 | TRBD1 | many | TRBV2 | CASSEGTGDEQFF | TGTGCCAGCAGTGAAGGCACAGGGGATGAGCAGTTCTTC
TRBJ2-1 | 11 | NA | few | TRBV7-2 | CASSLWDEQFF | TGTGCCAGCAGCTTATGGGATGAGCAGTTCTTC
TRBJ2-3 | 13 | NA | NA | TRBV11-2 | CASSLERSMAQYF | TGTGCCAGCAGCTTAGAGAGATCGATGGCGCAGTATTTT
TRBJ2-1 | 12 | TRBD2 | NA | TRBV2 | CASRIAGLEQFF | TGTGCCAGCAGGATAGCGGGGCTAGAGCAGTTCTTC
TRBJ2-5 | 14 | NA | few | TRBV12-3/TRBV12-4 | CASSFGVSQETQYF | TGTGCCAGCAGTTTCGGGGTTTCCCAAGAGACCCAGTACTTC
TRBJ2-1 | 15 | TRBD1 | many | TRBV30 | CAWTLGQGAYNEQFF | TGTGCCTGGACCCTCGGACAGGGGGCCTACAATGAGCAGTTCTTC
TRBJ1-1 | 16 | NA | many | TRBV7-6 | CASSLVRTTPNTEAFF | TGTGCCAGCAGCTTAGTCAGGACCACACCGAACACTGAAGCTTTCTTT
TRBJ2-1 | 16 | NA | NA | TRBV6-4 | CASSDWSHSSYNEQFF | TGTGCCAGCAGTGACTGGTCTCATAGCTCCTACAATGAGCAGTTCTTC
TRBJ2-2 | 14 | NA | NA | TRBV5-5 | CASSYEGYTGELFF | TGTGCCAGCAGTTATGAGGGATACACCGGGGAGCTGTTTTTT
TRBJ2-2 | 16 | TRBD2 | NA | TRBV20-1 | CSAGLAGGMSTGEPFF | TGCAGTGCTGGACTAGCGGGAGGGATGAGCACCGGGGAGCCGTTTTTT
TRBJ2-1 | 13 | TRBD1 | many | TRBV6-2/TRBV6-3 | CASSTRGRIEQFF | TGTGCCAGCAGTACCAGGGGGCGGATTGAGCAGTTCTTC
TRBJ2-7 | 14 | NA | NA | TRBV29-1 | CSVAGEYSSYEQYF | TGCAGCGTCGCAGGAGAGTACTCTTCCTACGAGCAGTACTTC
TRBJ1-4 | 15 | TRBD1 | NA | TRBV5-6 | CASSPYKDRDQKLFF | TGTGCCAGCAGCCCTTATAAGGACAGGGACCAAAAACTGTTTTTT
TRBJ2-7 | 16 | TRBD2 | NA | TRBV7-9 | CASSRGLAGASYEQYF | TGTGCCAGCAGCCGGGGACTAGCGGGAGCCTCCTACGAGCAGTACTTC
TRBJ2-5 | 16 | NA | many | TRBV11-2 | CASSSKGNSHGETQYF | TGTGCCAGCAGCTCGAAGGGGAACAGCCATGGGGAGACCCAGTACTTC